The clone carrying this T cell receptor beta chain was seen once. The data are from a study of blood T cell repertoires in COVID-19. How the authors handled the data: Nucleated cell counts were estimated from reference gene primer amplification. This table comes from immunoSEQ multiplex PCR, and its TCRdb copy is limited to in-frame clones, with some not included. That table furnishes V, J and clone size, whereas the DNA furnished D and trimming. Among about 670,000 clones listed, approximately 90% were seen once. The germline gives CDR1 MGHRA, CDR2 YSYEKL. The V and J ends lost 0 bases and 2 bases respectively, with 9 bases between them. The CDR3 loop spans 15 amino acids.

The chain joins TRBV4-1 to TRBJ2-3; perhaps TRBD1 as D (5 bases). This TCR came from a young woman with acute or convalescent COVID-19. Sequenced: peripheral blood. CDR3 DNA sequence: TGCGCCAGCAGCCAAGAACAGGCCTTCACAGATACGCAGTATTTT. Amino acid sequence: CASSQEQAFTDTQYF.